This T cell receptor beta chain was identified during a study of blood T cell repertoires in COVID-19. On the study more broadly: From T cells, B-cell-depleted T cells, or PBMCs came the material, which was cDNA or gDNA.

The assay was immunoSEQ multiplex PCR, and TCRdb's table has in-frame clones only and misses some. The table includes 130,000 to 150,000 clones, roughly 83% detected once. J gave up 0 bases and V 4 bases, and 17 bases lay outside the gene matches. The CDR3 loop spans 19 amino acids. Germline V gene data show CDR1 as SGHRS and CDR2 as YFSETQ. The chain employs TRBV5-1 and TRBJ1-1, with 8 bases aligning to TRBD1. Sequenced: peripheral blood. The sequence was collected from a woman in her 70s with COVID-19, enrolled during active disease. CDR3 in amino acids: CASSPTYHRGALMNTEAFF. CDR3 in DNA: TGCGCCAGCAGCCCGACTTACCACAGGGGGGCCCTTATGAACACTGAAGCTTTCTTT.